This T cell receptor beta chain was obtained from a study of molecular identifiers for immune sequencing clone quantification. For the study at large: Replicate runs used RNA from about 19,000 or 110,000 naive CD8 cells, which was split five ways into aliquots, and four of those aliquots were then sequenced.

Isolation of naive CD8 T cells was achieved by sorting on a CD8+CD4-CCR7+CD45RA+ phenotype. This clonotype was seen at least ten times. Its specificity is unknown. The CDR3 contains 16 residues. Germline CDR1 is GTSNPN and CDR2 is SVGIG (reference sequence). Trimming removed 1 base from V and 0 bases from J, with 16 bases in between. It was with previously described methods and listed TCR primers that bulk TCR libraries were made. TCRdb redid the calling of the PCR reads with MiXCR, one entry per CDR3 protein. This table has approximately 500,000 distinct CDR3 sequences, 20% to 25% appearing once. Regarding the study as a whole: Spiked Jurkat TCR RNA equivalent to one cell was reportedly detectable in approximately 970,000 naive cells.

This sequence originates from a human donor in good health. Some libraries in this study had Jurkat cell RNA spiked in. The V gene is TRBV30, the J gene TRBJ2-7; no reliable D call. Sequencing input: naive CD8+ T cells from blood, with Jurkat cell RNA spiked in. Subset specified: FACS-sorted CD8+CD4-CCR7+CD45RA+ naive T cells. The CDR3 sequence: CAWSDSMSTASYEQYF. Written as DNA, the CDR3 is TGTGCCTGGAGTGACTCCATGAGTACCGCCTCCTACGAGCAGTACTTC.